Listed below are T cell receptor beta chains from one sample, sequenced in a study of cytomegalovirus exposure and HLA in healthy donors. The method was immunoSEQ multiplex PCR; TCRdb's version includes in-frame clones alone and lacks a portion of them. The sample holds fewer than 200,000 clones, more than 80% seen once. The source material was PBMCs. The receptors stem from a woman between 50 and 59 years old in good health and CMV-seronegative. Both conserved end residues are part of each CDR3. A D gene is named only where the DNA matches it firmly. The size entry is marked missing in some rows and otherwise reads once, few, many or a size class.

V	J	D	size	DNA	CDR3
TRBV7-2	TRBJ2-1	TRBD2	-	TGTGCCAGCAGCCCCGGGACTAGCGGGAGGGCTGAGCAGTTCTTC	CASSPGTSGRAEQFF
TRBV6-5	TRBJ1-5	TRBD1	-	TGTGCCAGCAGACGTCAGGGGGGCAATCAGCCCCAGCATTTT	CASRRQGGNQPQHF
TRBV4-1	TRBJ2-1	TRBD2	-	TGCGCCAGCAGCGTACTAGCGGGAGCCGGTGAGCAGTTCTTC	CASSVLAGAGEQFF
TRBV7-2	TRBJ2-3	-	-	TGTGCCAGCAGCTTACCTTCCACAGATACGCAGTATTTT	CASSLPSTDTQYF
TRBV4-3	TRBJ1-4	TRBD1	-	TGCGCCAGCAGCCAAGATCCGACAGGGGTAGAAAAACTGTTTTTT	CASSQDPTGVEKLFF
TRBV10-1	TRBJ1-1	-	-	TGCGCCAGCAGTGAGTCTACAGGGTGGAACACTGAAGCTTTCTTT	CASSESTGWNTEAFF
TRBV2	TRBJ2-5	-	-	TGTGCCAGCAGTTCAAATTCCCCGGGGAAAGAGACCCAGTACTTC	CASSSNSPGKETQYF
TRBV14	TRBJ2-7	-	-	TGTGCCAGCAGCCAAGGGGATAACAGGGTCTACGAGCAGTACTTC	CASSQGDNRVYEQYF
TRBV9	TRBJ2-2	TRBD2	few	TGTGCCAGCAGTTACGGACTAGCGGAGAACACCGGGGAGCTGTTTTTT	CASSYGLAENTGELFF
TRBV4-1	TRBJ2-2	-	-	TGCGCCAGCAGCCAAGAGAGGCACACCGGGGAGCTGTTTTTT	CASSQERHTGELFF
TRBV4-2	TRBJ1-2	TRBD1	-	TGTGCCAGCAGCCCAACAGGACAGGGGCCTGTCTATGGCTACACCTTC	CASSPTGQGPVYGYTF
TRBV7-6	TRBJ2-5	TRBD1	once	TGTGCCAGCAGCTTCGCGCAGGGGGTCCAAGAGACCCAGTACTTC	CASSFAQGVQETQYF
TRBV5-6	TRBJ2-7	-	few	TGTGCCAGCAGCTCTACAGGGAACTACGAGCAGTACTTC	CASSSTGNYEQYF
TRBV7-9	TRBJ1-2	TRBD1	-	TGTGCCAGCAGCGCCCGACAGGGGAGAAACACCTTC	CASSARQGRNTF
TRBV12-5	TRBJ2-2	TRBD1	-	TGTGCTAGTGGCCTCTACAGGGGTGACACCGGGGAGCTGTTTTTT	CASGLYRGDTGELFF
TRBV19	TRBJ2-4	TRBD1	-	TGTGCCAGTAGTACGGCGGACAGGGTGGTAGTAGACATTCAGTACTTC	CASSTADRVVVDIQYF
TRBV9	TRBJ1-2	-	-	TGTGCCAGCAGCCTAAAACAGGGAGGGGGCTACACCTTC	CASSLKQGGGYTF
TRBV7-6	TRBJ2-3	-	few	TGTGCCAGCAGCTTATTAAGGGACTTTCGGGCGGATACGCAGTATTTT	CASSLLRDFRADTQYF
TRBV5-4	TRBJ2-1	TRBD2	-	TGTGCCAGCAGCTTGCCCACTAGCGGGGGGGCCAATGAGCAGTTCTTC	CASSLPTSGGANEQFF
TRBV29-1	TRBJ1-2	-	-	TGCAGCTCTCCAACCGGGGAGGGAGGTGGCTACACCTTC	CSSPTGEGGGYTF
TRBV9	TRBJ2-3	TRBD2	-	TGTGCCAGCAACGGCGGGGGGGCCCACGATACGCAGTATTTT	CASNGGGAHDTQYF
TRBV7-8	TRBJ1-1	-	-	TGTGCCAGCAGCTTGACAGCAAACACTGAAGCTTTCTTT	CASSLTANTEAFF
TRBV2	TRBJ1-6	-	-	TGTGCCAGCAGGGAGACAGTTAATTCACCCCTCCACTTT	CASRETVNSPLHF
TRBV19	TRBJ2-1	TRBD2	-	TGTGCCAGTAGTATGCTCACTACTAGCGGGAACAATGAGCAGTTCTTC	CASSMLTTSGNNEQFF
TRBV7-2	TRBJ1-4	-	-	TGTGCCAGCAGCTTAAGCGGTGGAGGTGAAAAACTGTTTTTT	CASSLSGGGEKLFF
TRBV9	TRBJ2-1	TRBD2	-	TGTGCCAGCAGCCCCACAGGTGGGCTAGCGGGAGGGTCGGCGAATGAGCAGTTCTTC	CASSPTGGLAGGSANEQFF
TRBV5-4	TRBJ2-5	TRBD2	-	TGTGCCAGCAGCTTGGGACTAGCGGCACGCCAAGAGACCCAGTACTTC	CASSLGLAARQETQYF
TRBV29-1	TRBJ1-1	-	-	TGCAGCGTCGCCGCGCGCAGGGAAGTCACTGAAGCTTTCTTT	CSVAARREVTEAFF
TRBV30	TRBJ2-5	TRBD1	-	TGTGCCTGGACGGCAGGGGGAAAAGAAGAGACCCAGTACTTC	CAWTAGGKEETQYF
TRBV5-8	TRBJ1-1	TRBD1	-	TGTGCCAGCAGCTTGGGCGCCGGGACAGGGACTGAAGTTTTCTTT	CASSLGAGTGTEVFF
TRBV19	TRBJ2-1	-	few	TGTGCCAGTAGTACGGGGTTAGGGTCCCCGAATGAGCAGTTCTTC	CASSTGLGSPNEQFF
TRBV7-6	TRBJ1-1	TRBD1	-	TGTGCCAGCAGCTTAGTCCGGACAGGCCTGAACACTGAAGCTTTCTTT	CASSLVRTGLNTEAFF
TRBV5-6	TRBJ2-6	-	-	TGTGCCAGCAGCTCGGGCTCTGGGGCCAACGTCCTGACTTTC	CASSSGSGANVLTF
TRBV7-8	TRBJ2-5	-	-	TGTGCCAGCAGCTTAGCGCGTTGGGAGACCCAGTACTTC	CASSLARWETQYF
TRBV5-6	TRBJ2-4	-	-	TGTGCCAGCAGCTTGGGAGCCATTCAGTACTTC	CASSLGAIQYF
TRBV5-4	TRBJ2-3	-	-	TGTGCCAGCAGCTTGCGGAGAAGCGTTGCAGATACGCAGTATTTT	CASSLRRSVADTQYF
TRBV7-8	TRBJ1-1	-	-	TGTGCCAGCAGCTTAGCGGGGCCGAACACTGAAGCTTTCTTT	CASSLAGPNTEAFF